These T cell receptor beta chains were read from a single sample in a study of CD8+ T cells in alopecia areata. The repertoire was sequenced with immunoSEQ multiplex PCR; TCRdb's copy has only in-frame clones and lacks some. The sample carries 150,000 to 200,000 clones, 50% to 60% recorded once. Sequencing used CD4+ T cells sorted from blood, obtained at week 4, from a patient treated with tofacitinib. These receptors all stem from a human donor with alopecia areata. Both conserved end residues are part of each CDR3. Each record gives: clone size, D gene, V gene, J gene, CDR3 protein, CDR3 DNA. D genes are given only for firm matches. Size values are once, few and many counts, or a class for expanded clones, and some rows have none.

abundance: NA; d_gene: NA; v_gene: TRBV29-1; j_gene: TRBJ1-6; CDR3aa: CSVGGGGSPLHF; CDR3nt: TGCAGCGTCGGGGGGGGTGGATCACCCCTCCACTTT
abundance: NA; d_gene: NA; v_gene: TRBV4-3; j_gene: TRBJ2-5; CDR3aa: CASSPKGGVQETQYF; CDR3nt: TGCGCCAGCAGCCCCAAAGGCGGGGTCCAAGAGACCCAGTACTTC
abundance: NA; d_gene: NA; v_gene: TRBV18; j_gene: TRBJ2-7; CDR3aa: CASSQLGRGSAEQYF; CDR3nt: TGTGCCAGCTCACAGTTGGGTAGGGGAAGTGCCGAGCAGTACTTC
abundance: NA; d_gene: TRBD1; v_gene: TRBV2; j_gene: TRBJ2-7; CDR3aa: CASRDRGIYEQYF; CDR3nt: TGTGCCAGCCGGGACAGGGGAATCTACGAGCAGTACTTC
abundance: NA; d_gene: TRBD1; v_gene: TRBV30; j_gene: TRBJ1-5; CDR3aa: CAWSVDRGPYSNQPQHF; CDR3nt: TGTGCCTGGAGTGTCGACAGGGGGCCCTATAGCAATCAGCCCCAGCATTTT
abundance: NA; d_gene: NA; v_gene: TRBV5-6; j_gene: TRBJ2-7; CDR3aa: CASSSAPGGTYEQYF; CDR3nt: TGTGCCAGCAGCTCTGCGCCAGGGGGGACCTACGAGCAGTACTTC
abundance: NA; d_gene: NA; v_gene: TRBV30; j_gene: TRBJ2-5; CDR3aa: CAWKSGRQQETQYF; CDR3nt: TGTGCCTGGAAGTCAGGGCGACAGCAAGAGACCCAGTACTTC
abundance: NA; d_gene: TRBD2; v_gene: TRBV30; j_gene: TRBJ2-2; CDR3aa: CAWSPGTSGGRLFF; CDR3nt: TGTGCCTGGTCCCCCGGGACTAGCGGGGGGCGGCTGTTTTTT
abundance: once; d_gene: TRBD1; v_gene: TRBV30; j_gene: TRBJ1-2; CDR3aa: CAWSQDRGLGYTF; CDR3nt: TGTGCCTGGAGTCAAGACAGGGGGCTAGGCTACACCTTC
abundance: NA; d_gene: TRBD2; v_gene: TRBV29-1; j_gene: TRBJ2-5; CDR3aa: CSVGRLAGVQETQYF; CDR3nt: TGCAGCGTTGGTCGACTAGCGGGGGTCCAAGAGACCCAGTACTTC
abundance: NA; d_gene: TRBD1; v_gene: TRBV18; j_gene: TRBJ1-3; CDR3aa: CASSTTGSSSGNTIYF; CDR3nt: TGTGCCAGCTCAACGACAGGGAGCAGCTCTGGAAACACCATATATTTT
abundance: NA; d_gene: NA; v_gene: TRBV6-4; j_gene: TRBJ1-2; CDR3aa: CASSPGTNYGYTF; CDR3nt: TGTGCCAGCAGTCCTGGGACAAACTATGGCTACACCTTC
abundance: NA; d_gene: NA; v_gene: TRBV4-1; j_gene: TRBJ2-5; CDR3aa: CASSQDWGGETQYF; CDR3nt: TGCGCCAGCAGCCAAGATTGGGGGGGCGAGACCCAGTACTTC
abundance: NA; d_gene: NA; v_gene: TRBV5-1; j_gene: TRBJ1-2; CDR3aa: CASSLGRQGAAGYTF; CDR3nt: TGCGCCAGCAGCCTGGGACGGCAAGGGGCGGCTGGCTACACCTTC
abundance: few; d_gene: TRBD1; v_gene: TRBV19; j_gene: TRBJ1-1; CDR3aa: CASTMGQWSTEAFF; CDR3nt: TGTGCCAGTACCATGGGACAGTGGAGCACTGAAGCTTTCTTT